The 16 T cell receptor beta chains reported below all come from one sample, sequenced in a study of brain T cells in children with intractable seizures. The data were produced by immunoSEQ multiplex PCR, yet TCRdb's version contains in-frame clones alone and is incomplete. The table lists about 7,800 clones, roughly 75% of them singletons. Sequencing was limited to surgery cases with top T cell transcript signatures in brain tissue. The sample in question was resected brain tissue, obtained at surgery. All receptors come from a boy under three years old with tuberous sclerosis and intractable seizures.

The gene calls are TRBV29-1 and TRBJ2-1, with D tentatively TRBD1 (5 bases). The germline V gene encodes CDR1 SQVTM and CDR2 ANQGSEA. CDR3 length: 13 residues. The germline V and J ends were trimmed by 6 bases and 0 bases, with 9 bases remaining between them. The CDR3 here is CSVGVSSYNEQFF. The CDR3 coding sequence is TGCAGCGTAGGGGTCAGCTCCTACAATGAGCAGTTCTTC.

The chain carries TRBV19 and TRBJ1-1, with TRBD1 as a possible D gene (5 bases). V dropped 7 bases and J dropped 6 bases, with 15 bases sitting between them. From germline, CDR1 is LNHDA and CDR2 SQIVND (reference sequence). The length of the CDR3 is 13 residues. The CDR3 reads CASTYRWGAEAFF. The DNA of the CDR3 is TGTGCCAGTACCTACCGGTGGGGGGCTGAAGCTTTCTTT.

The CDR3 here is CASSTGAFTGELFF. CDR3 DNA: TGTGCCAGCAGCACCGGGGCTTTCACCGGGGAGCTGTTTTTT. The J gene is TRBJ2-2, the V gene TRBV9; either TRBD1 or TRBD2 may supply D (5 bases each). Germline values: CDR1 SGDLS, CDR2 YYNGEE. The V and J ends lost 4 bases and 4 bases respectively, with 11 bases between them. The CDR3 is 14 amino acids. The full variable domain, its missing parts supplied by reference TRBV9 and TRBJ2-2, is DSGVTQTPKHLITATGQRVTLRCSPRSGDLSVYWYQQSLDQGLQFLIQYYNGEERAKGNILERFSAQQFPDLHSELNLSSLELGDSALYFCASSTGAFTGELFFGEGSRLTVL.

Judged by abundance, this clone is large. The chain uses TRBV7-2 and TRBJ2-1; TRBD2 agrees at 7 bases. The CDR3 totals 15 residues. Germline CDR1 and CDR2: SGHTA and FQGNSA. After removal of 0 bases from V and 4 bases from J, the junction contained 3 bases not matched to a gene. CDR3 residues: CASSLAPSGYNEQFF. Here the CDR3 DNA reads TGTGCCAGCAGCTTAGCCCCTAGCGGATACAATGAGCAGTTCTTC.

This clone is large by share. This CDR3 is CATKEVEGYTF. In DNA, the CDR3 is TGTGCCACAAAAGAGGTCGAGGGCTACACCTTC. V and J are TRBV6-6 and TRBJ1-2; no definite D call. The CDR3 loop spans 11 amino acids. The ends were cut back, 10 bases at V and 8 bases at J, with 14 bases in the middle. Per germline, CDR1 MNHNY and CDR2 SVGAGI (reference sequence).

CDR3 sequence reads: CASSWTSAEGEQYF. The CDR3 DNA reads as TGTGCCAGCAGTTGGACTAGCGCCGAGGGGGAGCAGTACTTC. The V call is TRBV6-5, the J call TRBJ2-7, with TRBD2 matching 9 bases. Trimming cost V 4 bases and J 7 bases; bases outside gene matches: 8. Germline values: CDR1 MNHEY, CDR2 SVGAGI. This CDR3 contains 14 residues.

The table lists this clone with a few counts. J is TRBJ2-6 and V is TRBV3-1 (or the pseudogene TRBV3-2); D unresolved. This CDR3 has 15 amino acids. The ends were cut back, 0 bases at V and 0 bases at J, with 3 bases in the middle. In germline, CDR1 is LGHDT, CDR2 YNNKEL (reference sequence). CDR3 in amino acids: CASSQDNSGANVLTF. For the CDR3, the DNA is TGTGCCAGCAGCCAAGACAACTCTGGGGCCAACGTCCTGACTTTC.

This clone was found a few times. A clone one base away is much larger, so this may be a read error. The V and J genes are TRBV11-2 and TRBJ2-7, with D perhaps matching TRBD2 (7 bases). The CDR3 spans 15 residues. The germline CDR1 and CDR2 sequences are SGHAT and FQNNGV. Trimming took off 4 bases at V and 0 bases at J, with 13 bases between the two ends. The CDR3 coding sequence is TGTGCCAGCAGCTGGGGGGGGGCGGCCTCCTACGAGCAGTACTTC. It encodes CASSWGGAASYEQYF. The variable domain in full, completed from reference TRBV11-2 and TRBJ2-7, reads EAGVAQSPRYKIIEKRQSVAFWCNPISGHATLYWYQQILGQGPKLLIQFQNNGVVDDSQLPKDRFSAERLKGVDSTLKIQPAKLEDSAVYLCASSWGGAASYEQYFGPGTRLTVT.

The genes are TRBV12-3 or TRBV12-4 and TRBJ1-5; D unresolved. The CDR3 has 13 residues. V was shortened by 1 base and J by 3 bases, with 4 bases between the two germline ends. The CDR3 bases are TGTGCCAGCAGTTTAGTCTACAATCAGCCCCAGCATTTT. It codes for CASSLVYNQPQHF.

The chain is built from TRBV5-6 and TRBJ2-7; the D is unclear. The V gene's germline CDR1 is SGHDT and CDR2 YYEEEE. This CDR3 contains 14 residues. Trimming took 2 bases from V and 1 from J, leaving 10 bases between them. The CDR3: CASSFGSGSYEQYF. The CDR3 region has the DNA TGTGCCAGCAGCTTCGGATCCGGGTCCTACGAGCAGTACTTC.

The V call is TRBV25-1, the J call TRBJ2-7; 7 positions match TRBD2. From germline, CDR1 is MGHDK and CDR2 SYGVNS. The CDR3 spans 15 residues. The ends lost 5 bases at V and 2 bases at J; junction bases unmatched: 9. The CDR3 sequence is CASSRSGMKPYEQYF. DNA for the CDR3: TGTGCCAGCAGTCGGAGCGGGATGAAACCCTACGAGCAGTACTTC.

In its sample, this clone was seen a few times. The rearrangement uses TRBV24-1 and TRBJ2-2; tentatively, D is TRBD2 (6 bases). Germline lookup yields CDR1 KGHDR and CDR2 SFDVKD. This CDR3 region has 16 residues. V was cut by 0 bases and J by 7 bases, with 14 bases left in between. The CDR3 DNA reads as TGTGCCACCAGTGATTTGGCAGGGCGGGAAGGCGGGGAGCTGTTTTTT. Translated, it gives CATSDLAGREGGELFF.

The rearrangement joins TRBV2 to TRBJ1-1; D gene ambiguous. The CDR3 has 14 residues. V was clipped by 3 bases and J by 3 bases, with 11 bases between them. CDR1 is SNHLY and CDR2 is FYNNEI in the germline V gene. The CDR3 bases are TGTGCCAGCAGTGACGCTTTCTCCTACACTGAAGCTTTCTTT. It codes for CASSDAFSYTEAFF.

V is TRBV27 and J is TRBJ2-2, with a weak D call TRBD1 (6 bases). Germline V gene lookup returns CDR1 MNHEY and CDR2 SMNVEV (reference sequence). CDR3 length: 12 residues. With 5 bases removed from V and 6 bases from J, the gap between germline ends came to 7 bases. DNA of the CDR3: TGTGCCAGCAGTGAGGGGGCCGGGGAGCTGTTTTTT. Its protein is CASSEGAGELFF.

Turning to this clone: The sample has other DNA sequences that encode this CDR3 too. This chain uses TRBV7-9 with TRBJ2-3; D unclear. This CDR3 has 12 residues. V lost 5 bases to trimming and J lost 0 bases, with 3 bases between them. Germline CDR1 is SEHNR and CDR2 is FQNEAQ (reference sequence). The CDR3 nucleotides read TGTGCCAGCAGCCTTAGCACAGATACGCAGTATTTT. It codes for CASSLSTDTQYF.

J is TRBJ2-1 and V is TRBV29-1, with 7 bases identical to TRBD1. The CDR3 runs 13 residues. Trimming removed 7 bases from V and 4 bases from J; junction bases left unmatched: 7. From germline, CDR1 is SQVTM and CDR2 ANQGSEA. The CDR3 sequence: CSATGFEYNEQFF. CDR3 nucleotides: TGCAGCGCGACAGGGTTCGAGTACAATGAGCAGTTCTTC.